Listed below are T cell receptor beta chains from one sample, sequenced in a study of cytomegalovirus exposure and HLA in healthy donors. Profiled with immunoSEQ multiplex PCR; TCRdb holds only in-frame clones, not every one. This sample has about 150,000 clones, with about 79% found just once. Input material: PBMCs. Receptors were obtained from a man aged 45-65 years in good health and CMV-seropositive. The CDR3 runs from the conserved cysteine through the conserved F or W. A D gene is named only where the DNA matches it firmly. Part of the rows lack a size; the others show once, few, many or a class for expanded clones.

-	few	TRBV6-5	TRBJ2-7	TGTGCCAGCAGTGCTCAGGGGGGCGGCTACGAGCAGTACTTC	CASSAQGGGYEQYF
-	-	TRBV19	TRBJ1-1	TGTGCCAGTAGTATAGAAGGGGGAAGGGACACTGAAGCTTTCTTT	CASSIEGGRDTEAFF
-	-	TRBV29-1	TRBJ1-2	TGCAGCGTTGATATGGGGGGAACAAGCTATGGCTACACCTTC	CSVDMGGTSYGYTF
-	-	TRBV6-5	TRBJ1-1	TGTGCCAGCAGATCGAGGGGGAGTACTGAAGCTTTCTTT	CASRSRGSTEAFF
-	-	TRBV18	TRBJ2-5	TGTGCCAGCTCACCACAGACCGCGGGGGAGACCCAGTACTTC	CASSPQTAGETQYF
TRBD1	-	TRBV10-3	TRBJ1-1	TGTGCCATCAGGGGGACAGTGGCTGACACTGAAGCTTTCTTT	CAIRGTVADTEAFF
TRBD1	-	TRBV5-1	TRBJ2-2	TGCGCCAGCAGCTTGGGGACAGGGAATCGGTGGACCGGGGAGCTGTTTTTT	CASSLGTGNRWTGELFF
-	-	TRBV15	TRBJ2-7	TGTGCCACCAGCAGAGATCTTGAGGGCTACGAGCAGTACTTC	CATSRDLEGYEQYF
-	-	TRBV2	TRBJ1-2	TGTGCCAGCAGTGACCCCGGGACATTAGCGGGCTACACCTTC	CASSDPGTLAGYTF
-	-	TRBV5-1	TRBJ1-1	TGCGCCAGCAGCTTGGCAGGTGGGCCTTGGGAGGAAGCTTTCTTT	CASSLAGGPWEEAFF
TRBD1	-	TRBV6-1	TRBJ2-7	TGTGCCAGCAGTGAGGACAGGGGCTTGTTCGAGCAGTACTTC	CASSEDRGLFEQYF
TRBD2	-	TRBV4-1	TRBJ2-2	TGCGCCAGCAGCCCATGGGGACTAGCGGGGGGATCCACCGGGGAGCTGTTTTTT	CASSPWGLAGGSTGELFF
TRBD2	-	TRBV6-1	TRBJ2-2	TGTGCCAGCAGTGAACCAGCGGGGGGAAGGGGCGGGGAGCTGTTTTTT	CASSEPAGGRGGELFF
TRBD1	-	TRBV7-6	TRBJ1-4	TGTGCCAGCAGCTTGGACAGGGGGCGAGGGGAAAAACTGTTTTTT	CASSLDRGRGEKLFF
-	-	TRBV28	TRBJ1-1	TGTGCCAGCAGTTTGGGGACATTGAACACTGAAGCTTTCTTT	CASSLGTLNTEAFF
TRBD2	-	TRBV11-2	TRBJ2-3	TGTGCCAGCAGCTTAGTGGCTAGCGGGAGCGGTGATACGCAGTATTTT	CASSLVASGSGDTQYF
-	once	TRBV7-2	TRBJ2-1	TGTGCCAGCAGCTTAGAGGGTAGCGTAGGCGGGCAGTTCTTC	CASSLEGSVGGQFF
-	-	TRBV5-6	TRBJ2-1	TGTGCCAGCAGCTTGGAGGAGCGGAGCTCCTACAATGAGCAGTTCTTC	CASSLEERSSYNEQFF
TRBD1	-	TRBV5-6	TRBJ1-2	TGTGCCAGCAGCTCCCAAGGACAGGGGGCTGGTGTCTACACCTTC	CASSSQGQGAGVYTF
TRBD1	-	TRBV6-1	TRBJ2-7	TGTGCCAGCAGTGAAGCCTGGACAGGGGCCTACGAGCAGTACTTC	CASSEAWTGAYEQYF
-	-	TRBV5-1	TRBJ2-5	TGCGCCAGCAGCTTGGATATAAGGGCAGGGCAAGAGACCCAGTACTTC	CASSLDIRAGQETQYF
-	-	TRBV6-5	TRBJ2-3	TGTGCCAGCAGTTACGGGGGCAGTAGCACAGATACGCAGTATTTT	CASSYGGSSTDTQYF
-	-	TRBV15	TRBJ2-5	TGTGCCACCAGCAGAGATCGGGGTTCTCAAGAGACCCAGTACTTC	CATSRDRGSQETQYF